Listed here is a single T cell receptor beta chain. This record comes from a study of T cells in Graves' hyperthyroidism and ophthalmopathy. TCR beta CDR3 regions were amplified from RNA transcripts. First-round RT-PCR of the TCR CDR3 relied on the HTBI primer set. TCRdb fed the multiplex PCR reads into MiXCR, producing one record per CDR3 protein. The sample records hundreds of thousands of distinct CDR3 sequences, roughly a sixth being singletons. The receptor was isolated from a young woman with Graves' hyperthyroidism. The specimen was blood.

The chain's CDR3 is CSVVLTGELFF. Written as DNA, the CDR3 is TGCAGCGTTGTGTTAACCGGGGAGCTGTTTTTT. V usage is TRBV29-1 and J usage is TRBJ2-2; no clear D. V dropped 4 bases and J dropped 5 bases, with 5 bases sitting between them. CDR3 length: 11 residues. Germline V gives CDR1 SQVTM, CDR2 ANQGSEA.